The clone carrying this T cell receptor beta chain was seen a handful of times. Germline assignment: CDR1 LNHNV and CDR2 YYDKDF (reference sequence). V was pared by 0 bases and J by 0 bases, with 17 bases between. This CDR3 has 18 residues. Preparation of the TCRbeta library used unique molecular identifiers. TCRdb passed the PCR reads through MiXCR, listing each CDR3 protein once. The repertoire holds a few hundred thousand distinct CDR3 sequences, with about 18% as singletons. These data are taken from a study of T-cell reconstitution after alpha-beta-depleted transplantation in children. The chain has TRBV15 and TRBJ1-1; D is unclear. The receptor was derived from a human donor who donated a stem cell graft to a child with acute lymphoblastic leukemia. Sample: PBMCs from the stem cell graft donor, taken from the stem cell graft. The chain's CDR3 is CATSRDPLRRAMNTEAFF. CDR3 bases: TGTGCCACCAGCAGAGATCCCCTGAGGAGAGCAATGAACACTGAAGCTTTCTTT.